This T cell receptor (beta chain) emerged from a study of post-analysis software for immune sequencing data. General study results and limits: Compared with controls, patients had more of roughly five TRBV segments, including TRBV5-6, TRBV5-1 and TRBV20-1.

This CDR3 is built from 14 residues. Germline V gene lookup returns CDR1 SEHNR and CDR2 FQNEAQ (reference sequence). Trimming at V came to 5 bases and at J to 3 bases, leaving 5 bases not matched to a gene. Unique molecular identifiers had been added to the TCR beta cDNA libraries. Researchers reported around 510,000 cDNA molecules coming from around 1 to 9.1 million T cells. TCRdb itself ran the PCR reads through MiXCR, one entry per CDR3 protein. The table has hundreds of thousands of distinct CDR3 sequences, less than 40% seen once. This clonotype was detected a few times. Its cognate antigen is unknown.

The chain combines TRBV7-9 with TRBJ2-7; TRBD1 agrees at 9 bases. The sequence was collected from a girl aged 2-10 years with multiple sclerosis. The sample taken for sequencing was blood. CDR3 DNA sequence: TGTGCCAGCAGCCGGACAGGGGTAGGCTACGAGCAGTACTTC. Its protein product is CASSRTGVGYEQYF.